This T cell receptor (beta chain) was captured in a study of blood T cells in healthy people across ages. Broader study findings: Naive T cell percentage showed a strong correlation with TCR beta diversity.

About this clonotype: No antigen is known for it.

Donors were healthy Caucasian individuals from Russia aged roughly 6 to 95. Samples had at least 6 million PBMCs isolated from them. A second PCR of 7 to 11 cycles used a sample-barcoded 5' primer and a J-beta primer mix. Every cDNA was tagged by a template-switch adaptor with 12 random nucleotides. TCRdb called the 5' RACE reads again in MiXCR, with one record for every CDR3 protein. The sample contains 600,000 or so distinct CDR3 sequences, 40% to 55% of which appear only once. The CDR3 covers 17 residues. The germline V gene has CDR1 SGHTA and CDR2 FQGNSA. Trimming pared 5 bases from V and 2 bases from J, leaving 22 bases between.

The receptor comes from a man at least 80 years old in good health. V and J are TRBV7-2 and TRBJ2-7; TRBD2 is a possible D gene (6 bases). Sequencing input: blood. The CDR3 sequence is CASSRQTSGLITYEQYF. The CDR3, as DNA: TGTGCCAGCAGCCGTCAAACCTCGGGACTGATAACCTACGAGCAGTACTTC.